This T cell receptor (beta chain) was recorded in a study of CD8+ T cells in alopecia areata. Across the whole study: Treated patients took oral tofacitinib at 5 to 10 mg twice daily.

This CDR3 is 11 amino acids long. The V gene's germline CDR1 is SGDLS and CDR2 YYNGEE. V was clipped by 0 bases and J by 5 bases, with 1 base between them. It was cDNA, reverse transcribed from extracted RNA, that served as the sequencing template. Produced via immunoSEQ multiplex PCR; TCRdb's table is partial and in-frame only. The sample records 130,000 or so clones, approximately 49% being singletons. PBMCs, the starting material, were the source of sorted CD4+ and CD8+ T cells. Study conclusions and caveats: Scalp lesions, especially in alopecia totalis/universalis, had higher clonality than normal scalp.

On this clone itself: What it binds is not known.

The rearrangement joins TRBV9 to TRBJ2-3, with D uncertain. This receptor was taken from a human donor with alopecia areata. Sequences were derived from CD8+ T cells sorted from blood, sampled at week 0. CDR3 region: CASSVGDTQYF. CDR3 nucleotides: TGTGCCAGCAGCGTAGGAGATACGCAGTATTTT. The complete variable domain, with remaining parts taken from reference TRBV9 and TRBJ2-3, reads DSGVTQTPKHLITATGQRVTLRCSPRSGDLSVYWYQQSLDQGLQFLIQYYNGEERAKGNILERFSAQQFPDLHSELNLSSLELGDSALYFCASSVGDTQYFGPGTRLTVL.